A single sample is the source of the 19 T cell receptor beta chains below, sequenced in a study of T cells in women clearing cervical HPV infection. The data were produced by immunoSEQ multiplex PCR, yet TCRdb's version contains in-frame clones alone and is incomplete. The ten top clones account for about 3%, within a sample of about 30,000 clones. Sequenced material: blood buffy coat. Receptor source: a woman aged 18 to 75 with a cervical HPV16 infection that either progressed to CIN3+ or cleared (not recorded which).

Notes on this clone: The sequenced fragment ends 3 residues before the CDR3 boundary, so the rest is inferred from the germline J gene. V is TRBV18 and J is TRBJ2-2, with D unclear. This CDR3 contains 16 residues. The V gene lost 2 bases and the J gene lost 5 bases, with 15 bases spanning the gap. Germline assignment: CDR1 KGHSH and CDR2 LQKENI. The part of the CDR3 DNA that was read is TGTGCCAGCTCACCATTGGATAGGGTTGGAACCGGGGAG. Protein sequence: CASSPLDRVGTGE. The CDR3, in full, reads CASSPLDRVGTGELFF.

Comment on this clone: Coverage ceases 3 residues before the CDR3 finishes, and the germline J gene fills in the end. This chain joins TRBV20-1 and TRBJ2-2; a possible D gene is TRBD2 (6 bases). This CDR3 is built from 14 residues. CDR1 is DFQATT, CDR2 SNEGSKA, per germline (reference sequence). CDR3: CSARSPRGEEKLFF. The CDR3 bases that were read are TGCAGTGCTAGATCCCCGCGGGGAGAGGAAAAG.

Concerning this clone itself: The DNA ends 3 residues before the CDR3 does, and the rest of the CDR3 is filled in from the germline J gene. The gene calls are TRBV6-1 and TRBJ1-1; maybe TRBD1 (6 bases). This CDR3 spans 16 amino acids. Germline V gene lookup returns CDR1 MNHNS and CDR2 SASEGT. Trimming pared 2 bases from V and 0 bases from J, leaving 13 bases between. The CDR3 loop is CASSELRGRMNTEAFF. The CDR3 DNA, read in part, is TGTGCCAGCAGTGAATTAAGGGGGAGAATGAACACTGAA.

In regard to this clone: The read ends 3 residues shy of where the CDR3 ends; the end is completed using the germline J gene. The V and J genes are TRBV7-8 and TRBJ2-3; weak D call: TRBD2 (7 bases). Germline assignment: CDR1 SGHVS and CDR2 FQNEAQ. The CDR3 loop spans 16 amino acids. CDR3 bases read: TGTGCCAGCAGCTTAGAGGGGGGGCGCTTAGTTGAGACG. This codes for CASSLEGGRLVET. In full, the CDR3 reads CASSLEGGRLVETQYF.

Remarks on this clone: The CDR3 end falls 3 residues outside the read, so it is completed with the germline J gene. The V call is TRBV11-3, the J call TRBJ2-5; the D gene is possibly TRBD2 (6 bases). There are 14 residues in the CDR3. Germline CDR1 SGHNT, CDR2 YENEEA. The part of the CDR3 DNA that was read is TGTGCCAGCAGCCCGCGGGACTCATCAGATACC. Its protein product is CASSPRDSSDT. The whole CDR3 reads CASSPRDSSDTQYF.

For this clone: The CDR3 extends 3 residues past the end of the read, so its final part is completed from the germline J gene. The J gene is TRBJ1-2, the V gene TRBV19, with TRBD1 identical over 8 bases. The CDR3 contains 15 residues. CDR1 is LNHDA, CDR2 SQIVND, per germline (reference sequence). J gave up 2 bases and V 9 bases, and 11 bases lay outside the gene matches. Here the CDR3 reads CASLPRTGRNYGYTF. The CDR3 bases that were read are TGTGCCAGCCTACCCCGGACAGGGAGAAACTATGGC. Variable domain in full (rest from reference TRBV19 and TRBJ1-2): DGGITQSPKYLFRKEGQNVTLSCEQNLNHDAMYWYRQDPGQGLRLIYYSQIVNDFQKGDIAEGYSVSREKKESFPLTVTSAQKNPTAFYLCASLPRTGRNYGYTFGSGTRLTVV.

Partial CDR3 DNA: TGCAGTGCTAGATTATCGGACAGACACCAAGAGACC. Amino acids: CSARLSDRHQET. The CDR3 in full is CSARLSDRHQETQYF. This chain links TRBV20-1 with TRBJ2-5, with D possibly TRBD1 on 6 matching bases. The read comes to an end 3 residues before the CDR3 does, leaving the germline J gene to fill in the end. Germline V gene data show CDR1 as DFQATT and CDR2 as SNEGSKA (reference sequence). The CDR3 length is 15 residues. Between the trimmed V and J ends, which lost 2 bases and 0 bases, there was a span of 13 bases.

This clone is classed as medium-sized by frequency. The observed sequence ends 3 residues before the CDR3 terminus, with the missing tail filled in from the germline J gene. The chain links TRBV19 to TRBJ2-6; possibly TRBD1 for D (5 bases). This CDR3 region has 17 residues. Looked up from germline, CDR1 is LNHDA and CDR2 is SQIVND (reference sequence). V dropped 7 bases and J dropped 0 bases, with 16 bases sitting between them. The CDR3 sequence is CASKGWQEISGANVLTF. The CDR3 DNA, read in part, is TGTGCCAGTAAGGGGTGGCAGGAGATCTCTGGGGCCAACGTC.

Concerning this clone: The read ends 3 residues before the CDR3 terminus; that terminus is restored from the germline J gene. The chain joins TRBV7-2 to TRBJ1-2, with TRBD1 matching 8 bases. Germline CDR1 and CDR2: SGHTA and FQGNSA. The CDR3 is 15 amino acids. Germline trimming cut 5 bases from V and 0 bases from J; bases unmatched to any gene: 5. CDR3 in amino acids: CASSRGQGANYGYTF. The covered CDR3 bases are TGTGCCAGCAGCCGTGGACAGGGTGCTAACTATGGC.

To note about this clone: The read terminates 3 residues before the CDR3 end, so the remaining end is supplied by the germline J gene. The rearrangement joins TRBV11-1 to TRBJ1-4; D is unresolved. Germline lookup yields CDR1 SGHAT and CDR2 FQDESV (reference sequence). The CDR3 covers 14 residues. V dropped 5 bases and J dropped 2 bases, with 9 bases sitting between them. This CDR3 is CASSKGLTNEKLFF. The covered CDR3 bases are TGTGCCAGCAGCAAAGGGTTGACTAATGAAAAA. Based on the CDR3 plus reference TRBV11-1 and TRBJ1-4, the full variable domain is EAEVAQSPRYKITEKSQAVAFWCDPISGHATLYWYRQILGQGPELLVQFQDESVVDDSQLPKDRFSAERLKGVDSTLKIQPAELGDSAMYLCASSKGLTNEKLFFGSGTQLSVL.

Of note for this clone: Sequencing ends 3 residues short of the CDR3 end; the germline J gene provides the rest. J is TRBJ2-3 and V is TRBV7-8; D might be TRBD1 (5 bases). Germline lookup yields CDR1 SGHVS and CDR2 FQNEAQ. This CDR3 has 15 amino acids. CDR3 in amino acids: CASSLTLWGNQPQYF. The DNA read from the CDR3 is TGTGCCAGCAGCTTAACCCTATGGGGCAATCAGCCG. Together with reference TRBV7-8 and TRBJ2-3, the CDR3 gives the full variable domain: GAGVSQSPRYKVAKRGQDVALRCDPISGHVSLFWYQQALGQGPEFLTYFQNEAQLDKSGLPSDRFFAERPEGSVSTLKIQRTQQEDSAVYLCASSLTLWGNQPQYFGPGTRLTVL.

About this clone itself: The read ends 3 residues before the CDR3 terminus; that terminus is restored from the germline J gene. This sample includes further DNA sequences coding for the same CDR3. The chain joins TRBV19 to TRBJ1-3, with a tentative D call TRBD1 (5 bases). Germline-derived CDR1 and CDR2 are LNHDA and SQIVND (reference sequence). The CDR3 runs 15 residues. Trimming took off 9 bases at V and 0 bases at J, with 15 bases between the two ends. CDR3 bases read: TGTGCCAGCAACCCAGACAGCAACTCTGGAAACACC. This translates into CASNPDSNSGNT. The whole CDR3 protein reads CASNPDSNSGNTIYF.

With respect to this clone: The read gets to within 3 residues of the CDR3 end, and the germline J gene fills in the rest. The chain couples TRBV20-1 to TRBJ2-3, with TRBD2 matching over 7 bases. The CDR3 spans 13 residues. The trim removed 6 bases at V and 4 bases at J, leaving 7 bases unmatched. From germline, CDR1 is DFQATT and CDR2 SNEGSKA (reference sequence). The sequenced CDR3 bases are TGCAGTGCAACAGGACTAGTCTCAGATACG. Translated, it gives CSATGLVSDT. The entire CDR3 sequence reads CSATGLVSDTQYF.

With respect to this clone: The read ends 3 residues early relative to the CDR3; the germline J gene fills the gap. The rearrangement joins TRBV5-1 to TRBJ2-5, with 8 nucleotides matching TRBD2. Germline V gene data show CDR1 as SGHRS and CDR2 as YFSETQ. The CDR3 has 14 residues. V shed 7 bases, J shed 1 base, and the junction held 6 bases outside the gene matches. Incomplete CDR3 DNA: TGCGCCAGCTCTTTCGGGGGGGTCCAAGAGACC. Translated: CASSFGGVQET. The whole CDR3 is CASSFGGVQETQYF.

With regard to this clone: The CDR3 end falls 3 residues outside the read, so it is completed with the germline J gene. This chain links TRBV20-1 with TRBJ2-5; 14 nucleotides align to TRBD2. J gave up 4 bases and V 4 bases, and 8 bases lay outside the gene matches. This CDR3 contains 16 residues. Germline V gives CDR1 DFQATT, CDR2 SNEGSKA (reference sequence). The DNA read from the CDR3 is TGCAGTGCTACCAGACTAGCGGGGGGGCAACGAGAGACC. It encodes CSATRLAGGQRET. The whole CDR3 region reads CSATRLAGGQRETQYF.

In regard to this clone: The CDR3 extends 3 residues past the end of the read, so its final part is completed from the germline J gene. The V and J genes are TRBV11-2 and TRBJ2-2; perhaps TRBD2 as D (6 bases). The germline CDR1 and CDR2 sequences are SGHAT and FQNNGV. Trimming took 2 bases from V and 3 from J, leaving 10 bases between them. This CDR3 contains 15 residues. CDR3 DNA, as far as it was read: TGTGCCAGCAGCTTAATAGCGGTCGACACCGGGGAG. Protein product: CASSLIAVDTGE. The entire CDR3 protein reads CASSLIAVDTGELFF.

Concerning this clone itself: The read ends 3 residues early relative to the CDR3; the germline J gene fills the gap. V usage is TRBV5-1 and J usage is TRBJ1-2; 10 bases agree with TRBD1. The germline gives CDR1 SGHRS, CDR2 YFSETQ. V was pared by 3 bases and J by 4 bases, with 6 bases of the junction left unmatched. CDR3 length equals 15 residues. This CDR3 is CASSWTGGQGYGYTF. Incomplete CDR3 DNA: TGCGCCAGCAGCTGGACAGGGGGGCAGGGCTATGGC.

About this clone: The read terminates 3 residues before the CDR3 end, so the remaining end is supplied by the germline J gene. This chain uses TRBV18 with TRBJ1-5; no clear D gene. Germline V lookup: CDR1 KGHSH, CDR2 LQKENI. The CDR3 consists of 17 residues. CDR3 residues: CASSPRGTSFITDPQHF. CDR3 DNA, as far as it was read: TGTGCCAGCTCACCACGAGGAACTAGCTTTATCACAGATCCC.

Remarks on this clone: The CDR3 end falls 3 residues outside the read, so it is completed with the germline J gene. The chain uses TRBV6-4 and TRBJ2-2, with D perhaps TRBD2 (6 bases). V gave up 1 base and J gave up 4 bases, with 13 bases separating them. CDR3 size: 16 residues. Germline CDR1 is MRHNA and CDR2 is SNTAGT. CDR3 sequence: CASSDLGDSGTGELFF. The part of the CDR3 DNA that was read is TGTGCCAGCAGTGACTTGGGGGACTCAGGCACCGGGGAG.